One sample yielded the 14 T cell receptor beta chains listed below, sequenced in a study of T cell clonotyping in hematopoietic cell transplantation. Some clones are missing from TCRdb's copy, which holds only in-frame ones; the method was immunoSEQ multiplex PCR. The repertoire includes approximately 7,400 clones, around 90% of them detected once, and about 7.1% sits in the top ten. This sample's time point: recipient sample about 28 days before transplant, after cytoreduction. The specimen was peripheral blood mononuclear cells, collected before stem cell transplant. The receptor set was obtained from a man aged 55 to 70 with acute myeloid leukemia. Some clones in this sample may be carry-over from other donors' samples.

The CDR3 DNA follows: TGTGCCAGCAGCCAACCCCGAAGGATAACTAATGAAAAACTGTTTTTT. It specifies CASSQPRRITNEKLFF. The chain employs TRBV28 and TRBJ1-4; D is undetermined. The CDR3 loop spans 16 amino acids. Between the trimmed V and J ends, which lost 6 bases and 1 base, there was a span of 15 bases. Germline assignment: CDR1 MDHEN and CDR2 SYDVKM.

V usage is TRBV5-1 and J usage is TRBJ2-5; the D is unclear. The V gene's germline CDR1 is SGHRS and CDR2 YFSETQ. The CDR3 consists of 16 residues. V was clipped by 0 bases and J by 2 bases, with 14 bases between them. The CDR3 DNA reads TGCGCCAGCAGCTTGGGGGGTGGGGTAACTCAAGAGACCCAGTACTTC. Residues: CASSLGGGVTQETQYF.

This clone was found a few times. The chain joins TRBV2 to TRBJ2-7; possible D gene TRBD2, 6 bases. V was shortened by 0 bases and J by 2 bases, with 14 bases between the two germline ends. This CDR3 contains 16 residues. Germline lookup yields CDR1 SNHLY and CDR2 FYNNEI. DNA for the CDR3: TGTGCCAGCAGTGAAGCGCTGAGTAGCGGAACCTACGAGCAGTACTTC. It codes for CASSEALSSGTYEQYF. The complete variable domain, with remaining parts taken from reference TRBV2 and TRBJ2-7, reads EPEVTQTPSHQVTQMGQEVILRCVPISNHLYFYWYRQILGQKVEFLVSFYNNEISEKSEIFDDQFSVERPDGSNFTLKIRSTKLEDSAMYFCASSEALSSGTYEQYFGPGTRLTVT.

The rearrangement uses TRBV28 and TRBJ1-4; perhaps TRBD1 as D (5 bases). The CDR3 contains 16 residues. V gave up 8 bases and J gave up 4 bases, with 20 bases separating them. Per the germline V gene, CDR1 is MDHEN and CDR2 is SYDVKM. The CDR3 sequence: CASESGGTTLNEKLFF. The CDR3 DNA sequence: TGTGCCAGCGAAAGCGGGGGGACGACCCTTAATGAAAAACTGTTTTTT.

The table lists this clone with a count of one. J is TRBJ1-1 and V is TRBV29-1; D is perhaps TRBD1 (5 bases). The ends were cut back, 7 bases at V and 1 base at J, with 13 bases in the middle. This CDR3 has 13 amino acids. Per the germline V gene, CDR1 is SQVTM and CDR2 is ANQGSEA. As DNA, the CDR3 is TGCAGCGGGACCCTGACAGCGAACACTGAAGCTTTCTTT. Translation gives CSGTLTANTEAFF.

This chain connects TRBV5-1 to TRBJ2-7; 8 nucleotides line up with TRBD1. V lost 4 bases to trimming and J lost 3 bases; unmatched junction nucleotides: 3. The V gene's germline CDR1 is SGHRS and CDR2 YFSETQ. The CDR3 sequence is 13 residues long. This CDR3 reads CASSRQGFYEQYF. The CDR3 nucleotides read TGCGCCAGCAGCCGACAGGGGTTCTACGAGCAGTACTTC.

The chain combines TRBV5-1 with TRBJ2-7, with D tentatively TRBD1 (6 bases). The CDR3 loop spans 15 amino acids. V gave up 2 bases and J gave up 1 base, with 13 bases separating them. The germline V gene encodes CDR1 SGHRS and CDR2 YFSETQ. CDR3 coding DNA: TGCGCCAGCAGCTTAGCCACAGGGCCATCCTACGAGCAGTACTTC. Protein product: CASSLATGPSYEQYF.

The rearrangement joins TRBV7-2 to TRBJ2-7, with TRBD2 matching over 8 bases. Germline CDR1 SGHTA, CDR2 FQGNSA. V lost 5 bases, J lost 7 bases, and 13 bases stayed unmatched. The CDR3 has 15 residues. The CDR3 nucleotides read TGTGCCAGCAGCCCAACCCGCGGGAGGACGGGGGAGCAGTACTTC. It is translated as CASSPTRGRTGEQYF.

V is TRBV28 and J is TRBJ2-1; 7 bases agree with TRBD2. The CDR3 loop spans 15 amino acids. The germline V gene encodes CDR1 MDHEN and CDR2 SYDVKM. The junction had 12 bases not matched to a gene; V was cut back by 6 bases and J by 7 bases. Here the CDR3 DNA reads TGTGCCAGCAGATCCCGGCGGCGGGAGCTTAATGAGCAGTTCTTC. Translation: CASRSRRRELNEQFF.

The chain uses TRBV2 and TRBJ2-3; TRBD2 matches at 8 bases. CDR1 and CDR2 (germline): SNHLY, FYNNEI. The trim removed 10 bases at V and 1 base at J, leaving 13 bases unmatched. The CDR3 runs to 16 residues. The CDR3 DNA follows: TGTGCCACCCCGGGGGAGCGGGGGATCGGCACAGATACGCAGTATTTT. Its translation: CATPGERGIGTDTQYF.

The chain couples TRBV4-2 to TRBJ1-2, with 7 bases fitting TRBD1. This CDR3 has 16 residues. From germline, CDR1 is LGHNA and CDR2 YNFKEQ. V lost 2 bases, J lost 1 base, and 7 bases stayed unmatched. CDR3 sequence: CASSQLDRVDNYGYTF. CDR3 in DNA: TGTGCCAGCAGCCAATTAGACAGGGTAGATAACTATGGCTACACCTTC.

By its share, this clone is large. The chain couples TRBV11-2 to TRBJ2-7; possible D gene TRBD2, 6 bases. The V end lost 4 bases, the J end lost 5 bases, and 12 bases lay between the germline ends. Germline assignment: CDR1 SGHAT and CDR2 FQNNGV. The CDR3 runs to 13 residues. CDR3 amino acids: CASSYAGGNEQYF. The CDR3 DNA sequence: TGTGCCAGCAGCTATGCCGGGGGTAACGAGCAGTACTTC.

In its sample, this clone was seen a few times. The V gene is TRBV29-1, the J gene TRBJ2-7; TRBD2 aligns across 14 bases. CDR1 and CDR2 (germline): SQVTM, ANQGSEA. V gave up 2 bases and J gave up 2 bases; unmatched junction bases: 5. The CDR3 covers 16 residues. The CDR3 DNA reads as TGCAGCGTTGAATTACCGGGACTAGCGGGAGCCTACGAGCAGTACTTC. It translates to CSVELPGLAGAYEQYF.

CDR3 bases: TGCGCCAGCAGCCGCGGGACAGGAGACTACAATGAGCAGTTCTTC. Translating gives CASSRGTGDYNEQFF. The rearrangement links TRBV4-1 to TRBJ2-1; 8 positions match TRBD1. Germline CDR1 is MGHRA and CDR2 is YSYEKL. This CDR3 contains 15 residues. V gave up 4 bases and J gave up 3 bases; unmatched junction bases: 5.